This T cell receptor (beta chain) is drawn from a study of shared clonotypes between healthy human individuals. Replicate PCRs from sorted subsets contained around 190 ng DNA, which is around 30,000 T cell genomes. Clones were read by immunoSEQ multiplex PCR, and TCRdb kept only the in-frame ones, dropping some. In the table there are some 2,000,000 clones, about 95% of which are singletons. The CDR3 sequence is 11 residues long. V lost 6 bases and J 6 bases, leaving 11 bases between the germline ends. Germline lookup yields CDR1 DFQATT and CDR2 SNEGSKA (reference sequence). The V and J genes are TRBV20-1 and TRBJ1-1, with D unresolved. This TCR was sampled from a young man in good health. The sample comprised naive CD4+ T cells sorted from blood. Subset noted: CD45RA+ positively selected. The CDR3 reads CSAKRAAEAFF. For the CDR3, the DNA is TGCAGTGCCAAAAGGGCGGCTGAAGCTTTCTTT.